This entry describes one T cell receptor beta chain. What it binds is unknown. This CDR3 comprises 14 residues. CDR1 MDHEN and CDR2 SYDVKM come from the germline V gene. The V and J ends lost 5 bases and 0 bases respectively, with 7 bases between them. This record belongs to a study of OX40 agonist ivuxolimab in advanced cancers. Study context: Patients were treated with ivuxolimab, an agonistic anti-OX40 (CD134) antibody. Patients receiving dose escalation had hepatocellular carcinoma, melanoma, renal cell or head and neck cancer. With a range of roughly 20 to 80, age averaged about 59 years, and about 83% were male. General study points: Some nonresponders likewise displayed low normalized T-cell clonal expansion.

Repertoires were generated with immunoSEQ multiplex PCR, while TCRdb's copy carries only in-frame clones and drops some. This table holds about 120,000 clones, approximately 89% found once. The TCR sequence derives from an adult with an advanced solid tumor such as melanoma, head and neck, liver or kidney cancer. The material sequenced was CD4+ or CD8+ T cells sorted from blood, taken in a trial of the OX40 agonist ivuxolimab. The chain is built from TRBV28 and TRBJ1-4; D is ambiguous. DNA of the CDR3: TGTGCCAGCAGTGTCCCTGCAACTAATGAAAAACTGTTTTTT. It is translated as CASSVPATNEKLFF.